The clone carrying this TCR beta chain was detected a few times. These data come from a study of blood T cell repertoires in COVID-19. About the study: PBMCs, B-cell-depleted T cells, or T cells provided the cDNA or gDNA that made up the material.

Per the germline V gene, CDR1 is MNHEY and CDR2 is SVGAGI. The CDR3 spans 14 residues. The ends were cut back, 7 bases at V and 5 bases at J, with 17 bases in the middle. Per the study methods: Amplification with reference gene primers provided the estimates of nucleated cell counts. The protocol was immunoSEQ multiplex PCR, while the TCRdb copy is restricted to in-frame clones and leaves out a portion. For V, J and clone size, that table is used; D and trimming come from the DNA. The table shows some 37,000 clones, with 86% occurring only once. The sequence derives from a man aged 50 to 59 in a cohort sampled during active COVID-19. J is TRBJ1-1 and V is TRBV6-5; possible D gene TRBD1, 6 bases. Sequenced material: peripheral blood. The CDR3 bases are TGTGCCAGCACTTGGGGGGGGGCGGAAACTGAAGCTTTCTTT. This encodes CASTWGGAETEAFF.